The rows below give T cell receptor beta chains drawn from one sample of a study of T cell repertoires in cytomegalovirus infection. Their antigens are not known. TCRdb re-derived calls from the reads in MiXCR, one entry per CDR3 protein. The table records roughly 120,000 distinct CDR3 sequences, around 29% of them present only once. The input for sequencing was CD8+ T cells from cultured PBMCs, taken from culture after CMV antigen stimulation. These receptors originate from a human donor in good health (CMV status not recorded). Some clones in this sample may be carry-over from other donors' samples. The CDR3 runs from the conserved cysteine through the conserved F or W. D genes are given only for firm matches. Not every row has a clone size; where given, it reads once, few, many or a size class.

v_gene: TRBV12-3/TRBV12-4
j_gene: TRBJ2-7
d_gene: TRBD1
abundance: NA
CDR3nt: TGTGCCAGCACCCCCCGGACAGGGGGCGGAGAGCAGTACTTC
CDR3aa: CASTPRTGGGEQYF

v_gene: TRBV13
j_gene: TRBJ2-2
d_gene: NA
abundance: NA
CDR3nt: TGTGCCAGCAGCGGCAGGGACACCGGGGAGCTGTTTTTT
CDR3aa: CASSGRDTGELFF

v_gene: TRBV12-3/TRBV12-4
j_gene: TRBJ2-1
d_gene: TRBD2
abundance: NA
CDR3nt: TGTGCCAGCAGCGAGCGGGGGGGCTCCTACAATGAGCAGTTCTTC
CDR3aa: CASSERGGSYNEQFF

v_gene: TRBV28
j_gene: TRBJ2-5
d_gene: NA
abundance: NA
CDR3nt: TGTGCCAGCAGTACACCCAGCCGAGAGGGGGGGCGTAGGGAGACCCAGTACTTC
CDR3aa: CASSTPSREGGRRETQYF

v_gene: TRBV11-2
j_gene: TRBJ2-7
d_gene: NA
abundance: few
CDR3nt: TGTGCCAGCAGCTTAGCACCGATGACCTACGAGCAGTACTTC
CDR3aa: CASSLAPMTYEQYF

v_gene: TRBV19
j_gene: TRBJ1-1
d_gene: TRBD1
abundance: NA
CDR3nt: TGTGCCAGTAGATCATTTGGAGGGACAGGGGGCACTGAAGCTTTCTTT
CDR3aa: CASRSFGGTGGTEAFF

v_gene: TRBV28
j_gene: TRBJ2-7
d_gene: NA
abundance: many
CDR3nt: TGTGCCAGCAGTCCCCCGACGGGGTTCTCCTACGAGCAGTACTTC
CDR3aa: CASSPPTGFSYEQYF

v_gene: TRBV9
j_gene: TRBJ2-3
d_gene: NA
abundance: many
CDR3nt: TGTGCCAGCAGCGTAGAAGTCTTAGATACGCAGTATTTT
CDR3aa: CASSVEVLDTQYF

v_gene: TRBV27
j_gene: TRBJ1-1
d_gene: NA
abundance: few
CDR3nt: TGTGCCAGCACCCACGGAAGCTTAGGAGAAGCTTTCTTT
CDR3aa: CASTHGSLGEAFF

v_gene: TRBV19
j_gene: TRBJ2-3
d_gene: NA
abundance: once
CDR3nt: TGTGCCAGTAGCCCCGGGGCAGGGGTTGATACGCAGTATTTT
CDR3aa: CASSPGAGVDTQYF

v_gene: TRBV7-2
j_gene: TRBJ2-1
d_gene: NA
abundance: many
CDR3nt: TGTGCCAGCAGCGATAACTACAATGAGCAGTTCTTC
CDR3aa: CASSDNYNEQFF

v_gene: TRBV27
j_gene: TRBJ2-5
d_gene: NA
abundance: many
CDR3nt: TGTGCCAGCAGTTCTGACATTCAAGAGACCCAGTACTTC
CDR3aa: CASSSDIQETQYF

v_gene: TRBV12-3/TRBV12-4
j_gene: TRBJ2-5
d_gene: TRBD2
abundance: NA
CDR3nt: TGTGCCAGCAGTCCTACAGCGGGGGGGCAAGAGACCCAGTACTTC
CDR3aa: CASSPTAGGQETQYF

v_gene: TRBV19
j_gene: TRBJ2-7
d_gene: TRBD1
abundance: NA
CDR3nt: TGTGCCAGTAGTATGGGACAGGGAAGCTACGAGCAGTACTTC
CDR3aa: CASSMGQGSYEQYF

v_gene: TRBV28
j_gene: TRBJ2-3
d_gene: NA
abundance: NA
CDR3nt: TGTGCCAGCAGTTTATGGGGGGGCCTGTCTGATACGCAGTATTTT
CDR3aa: CASSLWGGLSDTQYF

v_gene: TRBV2
j_gene: TRBJ1-4
d_gene: NA
abundance: NA
CDR3nt: TGTGCCAGCAGTGGGGCAGTTGTTCTTGCAACTAATGAAAAACTGTTTTTT
CDR3aa: CASSGAVVLATNEKLFF

v_gene: TRBV5-3
j_gene: TRBJ2-7
d_gene: TRBD2
abundance: NA
CDR3nt: TGTGCCAGCAGCTCCCTGGAACTAGCGGGTGAGCAGTACTTC
CDR3aa: CASSSLELAGEQYF

v_gene: TRBV13
j_gene: TRBJ2-7
d_gene: TRBD1
abundance: NA
CDR3nt: TGTGCCAGCAGCATAGGACAGGGGGCTCGTGAGCAGTACTTC
CDR3aa: CASSIGQGAREQYF

v_gene: TRBV19
j_gene: TRBJ2-3
d_gene: NA
abundance: NA
CDR3nt: TGTGCCAGTAGTATAGGGACCGGCCCCAGAGATACGCAGTATTTT
CDR3aa: CASSIGTGPRDTQYF

v_gene: TRBV4-2
j_gene: TRBJ1-6
d_gene: TRBD1
abundance: NA
CDR3nt: TGTGCCAGCAGCCAAGATACGGACAGGGGTAATTCACCCCTCCACTTT
CDR3aa: CASSQDTDRGNSPLHF

v_gene: TRBV7-2
j_gene: TRBJ1-5
d_gene: NA
abundance: few
CDR3nt: TGTGCCAGCAGCTTATTGTCAGGGTTGAGCAATCAGCCCCAGCATTTT
CDR3aa: CASSLLSGLSNQPQHF

v_gene: TRBV28
j_gene: TRBJ1-5
d_gene: TRBD1
abundance: NA
CDR3nt: TGTGCCAGCAGTCTCACAGGGGACACCAATCAGCCCCAGCATTTT
CDR3aa: CASSLTGDTNQPQHF

v_gene: TRBV4-1
j_gene: TRBJ2-1
d_gene: TRBD2
abundance: NA
CDR3nt: TGCGCCAGCAGCCAGGTAGCGGGGAGCTCCTACAATGAGCAGTTCTTC
CDR3aa: CASSQVAGSSYNEQFF

v_gene: TRBV11-2
j_gene: TRBJ1-5
d_gene: TRBD1
abundance: NA
CDR3nt: TGTGCCAGCAGCTTAGGGGACAGGGGGCTAGGTCAGCCCCAGCATTTT
CDR3aa: CASSLGDRGLGQPQHF

v_gene: TRBV2
j_gene: TRBJ2-1
d_gene: NA
abundance: NA
CDR3nt: TGTGCCAGCACCTACCGGGACAATCAGTTCTTC
CDR3aa: CASTYRDNQFF

v_gene: TRBV7-2
j_gene: TRBJ2-1
d_gene: NA
abundance: many
CDR3nt: TGTGCCAGCAGCGTCGGAATGTCCTACAATGAGCAGTTCTTC
CDR3aa: CASSVGMSYNEQFF

v_gene: TRBV4-1
j_gene: TRBJ1-1
d_gene: TRBD1
abundance: few
CDR3nt: TGCGCCAGCAGCCAAGTCGGGACAGGGGTCATGAACACTGAAGCTTTCTTT
CDR3aa: CASSQVGTGVMNTEAFF

v_gene: TRBV28
j_gene: TRBJ2-7
d_gene: NA
abundance: NA
CDR3nt: TGTGCCAGCAGGGAATCAGGGGCTGGGTACGAGCAGTACTTC
CDR3aa: CASRESGAGYEQYF

v_gene: TRBV11-2
j_gene: TRBJ2-7
d_gene: TRBD1
abundance: NA
CDR3nt: TGTGCCAGCAGCTTAGTGAACGCAGGGGGCGCTTCTCACGAGCAGTACTTC
CDR3aa: CASSLVNAGGASHEQYF

v_gene: TRBV7-9
j_gene: TRBJ2-5
d_gene: NA
abundance: few
CDR3nt: TGTGCCAGCAGCTTAAGCCCCAATGTAGAGACCCAGTACTTC
CDR3aa: CASSLSPNVETQYF

v_gene: TRBV5-6
j_gene: TRBJ2-1
d_gene: NA
abundance: NA
CDR3nt: TGTGCCAGCAGCCGGACGTCCGATGAGCAGTTCTTC
CDR3aa: CASSRTSDEQFF

v_gene: TRBV7-9
j_gene: TRBJ2-3
d_gene: NA
abundance: few
CDR3nt: TGTGCCAGCAGCACCTGGGGCCCAGATACGCAGTATTTT
CDR3aa: CASSTWGPDTQYF

v_gene: TRBV19
j_gene: TRBJ1-1
d_gene: NA
abundance: NA
CDR3nt: TGTGCCAGTAGTATCGGCCAATTCACTGAAGCTTTCTTT
CDR3aa: CASSIGQFTEAFF

v_gene: TRBV14
j_gene: TRBJ2-5
d_gene: NA
abundance: NA
CDR3nt: TGTGCCAGCAGCCTCGGACGTGGCAGTGGAGTGACCCAGTACTTC
CDR3aa: CASSLGRGSGVTQYF

v_gene: TRBV28
j_gene: TRBJ2-7
d_gene: NA
abundance: few
CDR3nt: TGTGCCAGCAGTTCCCCCTACGAGCAGTACTTC
CDR3aa: CASSSPYEQYF

v_gene: TRBV4-1
j_gene: TRBJ1-2
d_gene: TRBD1
abundance: NA
CDR3nt: TGTGCCAGCAGCCAAGAATTGAGGGGTCGAACAGGGGGAGGACGCTATGGCTACACCTTC
CDR3aa: CASSQELRGRTGGGRYGYTF

v_gene: TRBV6-1
j_gene: TRBJ2-7
d_gene: NA
abundance: NA
CDR3nt: TGTGCCAGCAGTGAAGCCCACATCTCCTACGAGCAGTACTTC
CDR3aa: CASSEAHISYEQYF

v_gene: TRBV4-1
j_gene: TRBJ1-2
d_gene: NA
abundance: NA
CDR3nt: TGCGCCAGCAGCCAAGTTAGAGGGTATGGCTACACCTTC
CDR3aa: CASSQVRGYGYTF

v_gene: TRBV28
j_gene: TRBJ2-5
d_gene: NA
abundance: NA
CDR3nt: TGTGCCAGCAGTCGGACTTCCGGGCTCCGGGAGACCCAGTACTTC
CDR3aa: CASSRTSGLRETQYF

v_gene: TRBV10-3
j_gene: TRBJ2-1
d_gene: NA
abundance: NA
CDR3nt: TGTGCCATTCGGGGAAGCTCCTACAATGAGCAGTTCTTC
CDR3aa: CAIRGSSYNEQFF

v_gene: TRBV6-5
j_gene: TRBJ1-5
d_gene: NA
abundance: NA
CDR3nt: TGTGCCAGCAGTTATAAGGGAGAGGGCAATCAGCCCCAGCATTTT
CDR3aa: CASSYKGEGNQPQHF

v_gene: TRBV7-7
j_gene: TRBJ1-1
d_gene: NA
abundance: few
CDR3nt: TGTGCCAGCAGCTCTACTGTGGGCACTGAAGCTTTCTTT
CDR3aa: CASSSTVGTEAFF

v_gene: TRBV7-8
j_gene: TRBJ2-7
d_gene: NA
abundance: many
CDR3nt: TGTGCCAGCAGCGCACAGACTTCCTACGAGCAGTACTTC
CDR3aa: CASSAQTSYEQYF

v_gene: TRBV19
j_gene: TRBJ1-1
d_gene: NA
abundance: many
CDR3nt: TGTGCCACCCTCGACAGGAACACTGAAGCTTTCTTT
CDR3aa: CATLDRNTEAFF

v_gene: TRBV7-6
j_gene: TRBJ2-4
d_gene: TRBD2
abundance: few
CDR3nt: TGTGCCAGCAGCGTCCTAGCGGAAAACATTCAGTACTTC
CDR3aa: CASSVLAENIQYF

v_gene: TRBV6-8
j_gene: TRBJ2-5
d_gene: NA
abundance: NA
CDR3nt: TGTGCCAGCAGTTTCGACAGCGCCAAGACCCAGTACTTC
CDR3aa: CASSFDSAKTQYF

v_gene: TRBV7-6
j_gene: TRBJ1-5
d_gene: TRBD1
abundance: NA
CDR3nt: TGTGCCAGCAGCTCCGGACAGGGGCCTCAGCCCCAGCATTTT
CDR3aa: CASSSGQGPQPQHF

v_gene: TRBV20-1
j_gene: TRBJ1-5
d_gene: TRBD1
abundance: NA
CDR3nt: TGCAGTGCTAGGGGGACAGATAGCAATCAGCCCCAGCATTTT
CDR3aa: CSARGTDSNQPQHF

v_gene: TRBV19
j_gene: TRBJ1-2
d_gene: TRBD1
abundance: few
CDR3nt: TGTGCCAGTAGTATGACAGGGGTTTATGGCTACACCTTC
CDR3aa: CASSMTGVYGYTF

v_gene: TRBV7-9
j_gene: TRBJ2-1
d_gene: NA
abundance: NA
CDR3nt: TGTGCCAGCAGCCATGCTTGGGACAATGAGCAGTTCTTC
CDR3aa: CASSHAWDNEQFF

v_gene: TRBV7-4
j_gene: TRBJ1-1
d_gene: NA
abundance: NA
CDR3nt: TGTGCCAGCAGCTTAGACTACACTGAAGCTTTCTTT
CDR3aa: CASSLDYTEAFF

v_gene: TRBV7-9
j_gene: TRBJ1-5
d_gene: NA
abundance: NA
CDR3nt: TGTGCCAGCAGCGTTACGATGGGGCAGCCCCAGCATTTT
CDR3aa: CASSVTMGQPQHF

v_gene: TRBV27
j_gene: TRBJ1-2
d_gene: TRBD1
abundance: NA
CDR3nt: TGTGCCAGCAGGCCGGACAGGGGGGATGGCTACACCTTC
CDR3aa: CASRPDRGDGYTF

v_gene: TRBV15
j_gene: TRBJ2-5
d_gene: TRBD2
abundance: NA
CDR3nt: TGTGCCACCAGCAGACGGGGAGCGGGGGAGACCCAGTACTTC
CDR3aa: CATSRRGAGETQYF

v_gene: TRBV7-3
j_gene: TRBJ2-5
d_gene: NA
abundance: NA
CDR3nt: TGTGCCAGCAGCTTACTTCCGGGGACGCAAGAGACCCAGTACTTC
CDR3aa: CASSLLPGTQETQYF

v_gene: TRBV2
j_gene: TRBJ1-1
d_gene: NA
abundance: few
CDR3nt: TGTGCCAGCAGTGAAGTTGGCCCGAACACTGAAGCTTTCTTT
CDR3aa: CASSEVGPNTEAFF

v_gene: TRBV7-9
j_gene: TRBJ2-3
d_gene: NA
abundance: few
CDR3nt: TGTGCCAGCAGCCCCCCGGTTCTGGGGCCGATCACAGATACGCAGTATTTT
CDR3aa: CASSPPVLGPITDTQYF

v_gene: TRBV2
j_gene: TRBJ2-7
d_gene: TRBD2
abundance: NA
CDR3nt: TGTGCCAGCAGTGGGACTAGCGGGGGGGCCGAGGACGAGCAGTACTTC
CDR3aa: CASSGTSGGAEDEQYF

v_gene: TRBV6-1
j_gene: TRBJ1-5
d_gene: NA
abundance: NA
CDR3nt: TGTGCCAGCAGTGACCATGTTTATAGCAATCAGCCCCAGCATTTT
CDR3aa: CASSDHVYSNQPQHF

v_gene: TRBV19
j_gene: TRBJ1-1
d_gene: TRBD1
abundance: few
CDR3nt: TGTGCCAGTAGTATCGGACAGGGAGGGTTGGACACTGAAGCTTTCTTT
CDR3aa: CASSIGQGGLDTEAFF